One sample yielded the 24 T cell receptor beta chains listed below, sequenced in a study of T cell repertoires in cytomegalovirus infection. TCRdb reprocessed the reads via MiXCR and lists one record per CDR3 protein. Altogether almost 300,000 distinct CDR3 sequences are present, approximately 8.9% being singletons, with the ten largest covering around 2.4%. The source material was PBMCs. The receptor set was obtained from a human donor in good health (CMV status not recorded). Some clones in this sample may be carry-over from other donors' samples.

This clonotype was counted ten times or more. The chain joins TRBV6-6 to TRBJ1-6, with D perhaps matching TRBD1 (5 bases). Germline CDR1 is MNHNY and CDR2 is SVGAGI (reference sequence). The CDR3 runs to 17 residues. Trimming stripped 0 bases from V and 5 bases from J, with 14 bases between. DNA of the CDR3: TGTGCCAGCAGTTACTCCCTGCCTGGACAAGATAATTCACCCCTCCACTTT. Amino acids: CASSYSLPGQDNSPLHF.

This clonotype was detected ten times or more. The chain employs TRBV28 and TRBJ2-3; 13 nucleotides agree with TRBD2. V trimming: 8 bases; J trimming: 6 bases; junction bases outside the gene matches: 5. CDR1 and CDR2 from the germline V gene are MDHEN and SYDVKM. The CDR3 totals 14 residues. In nucleotides, the CDR3 is TGTGCCAGCGCCGGGACTAGCGGGGTGGATACGCAGTATTTT. It codes for CASAGTSGVDTQYF.

This clonotype was seen many times. The chain couples TRBV20-1 to TRBJ1-5, with unresolved D. Trimming cost V 6 bases and J 3 bases, with 18 bases left between them. This CDR3 comprises 15 residues. Germline V gene lookup returns CDR1 DFQATT and CDR2 SNEGSKA (reference sequence). The CDR3 sequence is CSALPSIRANQPQHF. The CDR3, as DNA: TGCAGTGCCTTACCTTCAATTAGGGCCAATCAGCCCCAGCATTTT.

This clonotype was observed many times. The gene calls are TRBV7-8 and TRBJ2-2; D is undetermined. The CDR3 is 13 amino acids. V was cut by 6 bases and J by 5 bases, with 10 bases left in between. Germline CDR1 SGHVS, CDR2 FQNEAQ. The CDR3 reads CASRSEGTGELFF. DNA for the CDR3: TGTGCCAGCAGGTCTGAAGGGACCGGGGAGCTGTTTTTT. The whole variable domain, remainder taken from reference TRBV7-8 and TRBJ2-2, is GAGVSQSPRYKVAKRGQDVALRCDPISGHVSLFWYQQALGQGPEFLTYFQNEAQLDKSGLPSDRFFAERPEGSVSTLKIQRTQQEDSAVYLCASRSEGTGELFFGEGSRLTVL.

To note about this clonotype: Sequence at one end of the junction differs from germline and may be a read error. This sequence joins TRBV5-1 and TRBJ2-1, with TRBD1 identical over 12 bases. The CDR3 sequence is 15 residues long. Germline V gene sequence: CDR1 SGHRS, CDR2 YFSETQ. The CDR3 reads CASSSGQGAYNGQFF. The CDR3 DNA reads TGCGCCAGCAGCTCGGGACAGGGGGCTTACAATGGGCAGTTCTTC.

The table lists this clonotype with a few counts. This sequence joins TRBV6-8 and TRBJ1-5; no clear D. Trimming removed 3 bases from V and 7 bases from J, with 7 bases in between. The CDR3 runs to 12 residues. Germline CDR1 is MNHGY and CDR2 is SAAAGT. The CDR3 reads CASSYTAQPQHF. The CDR3 nucleotides are TGTGCCAGCAGTTATACGGCCCAGCCCCAGCATTTT.

The sample holds many counts of this clonotype. The chain recombines TRBV7-8 with TRBJ2-7; 7 bases fit TRBD1. There are 13 residues in the CDR3. The J segment lost 6 bases and the V segment lost 1 base, leaving 3 bases of the junction unmatched. Germline values: CDR1 SGHVS, CDR2 FQNEAQ. CDR3 sequence (DNA): TGTGCCAGCAGCTTAGGGGGACAGAGCGAGCAGTACGTC. Residues: CASSLGGQSEQYV.

This clonotype has ten or more counts. V and J are TRBV20-1 and TRBJ1-1; perhaps TRBD1 as D (5 bases). CDR3 length equals 12 residues. Trimming took off 5 bases at V and 2 bases at J, with 9 bases between the two ends. Germline V gives CDR1 DFQATT, CDR2 SNEGSKA (reference sequence). The CDR3: CSAGRGNTEAFF. For the CDR3, the DNA is TGCAGTGCTGGTAGGGGAAACACTGAAGCTTTCTTT.

This clonotype was observed many times. The gene calls are TRBV7-2 and TRBJ1-1; unclear D gene. The CDR3 is made up of 14 amino acids. Between the trimmed V and J ends, which lost 2 bases and 0 bases, there was a span of 7 bases. Per germline, CDR1 SGHTA and CDR2 FQGNSA. The CDR3 sequence is CASSLIAMNTEAFF. In nucleotides, the CDR3 is TGTGCCAGCAGCTTAATAGCAATGAACACTGAAGCTTTCTTT.

There are many counts of this clonotype. This chain uses TRBV20-1 with TRBJ2-7; D call uncertain. V lost 2 bases to trimming and J lost 3 bases, with 17 bases between them. In germline, CDR1 is DFQATT, CDR2 SNEGSKA (reference sequence). The CDR3 is made up of 15 amino acids. CDR3 DNA sequence: TGCAGTGCTAGACCCCTCCTTCAGGATATCTACGAGCAGTACGTC. It yields the protein CSARPLLQDIYEQYV.

This chain joins TRBV29-1 and TRBJ2-7, with D unclear. Trimming took off 6 bases at V and 3 bases at J, with 0 bases between the two ends. The CDR3 covers 8 residues. Germline lookup yields CDR1 SQVTM and CDR2 ANQGSEA. CDR3 sequence (DNA): TGCAGCGTCTACGAGCAGTACGTC. Translated, it gives CSVYEQYV.

This clonotype was seen at least ten times. The J gene is TRBJ1-2, the V gene TRBV7-2; the D gene is possibly TRBD1 (6 bases). Germline V gene data show CDR1 as SGHTA and CDR2 as FQGNSA. The CDR3 sequence is 14 residues long. V was clipped by 2 bases and J by 7 bases, with 14 bases between them. CDR3 sequence: CASSLPIYRAGYTF. As DNA, the CDR3 is TGTGCCAGCAGCTTACCGATCTACAGGGCTGGCTACACCTTC.

The chain employs TRBV29-1 and TRBJ1-1; 8 nucleotides align to TRBD1. J lost 1 base, V lost 5 bases, and 9 bases had no gene match. The CDR3 covers 15 residues. CDR1 is SQVTM and CDR2 is ANQGSEA in the germline V gene. CDR3 sequence (DNA): TGCAGCGTTCCCTCCATACAGGGGGGGAACACTGAAGCTTTCTTT. As protein: CSVPSIQGGNTEAFF.

This clonotype was seen many times. J is TRBJ2-5 and V is TRBV25-1, with D possibly TRBD2 on 5 matching bases. The CDR3 is 13 amino acids. CDR1 is MGHDK and CDR2 is SYGVNS in the germline V gene. V lost 5 bases, J lost 1 base, and 8 bases lay in between. The CDR3 reads CASSSGIQETQYF. The CDR3 DNA reads TGTGCCAGCAGTTCGGGGATCCAAGAGACCCAGTACTTC.

This clonotype has ten or more counts. The chain links TRBV6-2 or TRBV6-3 to TRBJ1-5, with D unresolved. From germline, CDR1 is MNHEY and CDR2 SVGEGT. The CDR3 extends over 14 amino acids. The germline V and J ends were trimmed by 5 bases and 4 bases, with 12 bases remaining between them. The CDR3 DNA follows: TGTGCCAGCAGTCCCGAGTTACGGAATCAGCCCCAGCATTTT. It translates to CASSPELRNQPQHF.

CDR3 sequence: CSARMGPRRYSPLHF. CDR3 nucleotide sequence: TGCAGTGCTAGAATGGGACCGAGGAGGTATTCACCCCTCCACTTT. This chain connects TRBV20-1 to TRBJ1-6; the D gene is possibly TRBD1 (5 bases). Trimming shortened V by 2 bases and J by 8 bases, and 16 bases separated the two germline ends. The CDR3 extends over 15 amino acids. Germline CDR1 reads DFQATT; CDR2 reads SNEGSKA (reference sequence).

This clonotype was observed at least ten times. The chain is built from TRBV14 and TRBJ2-3, with TRBD2 as a possible D gene (6 bases). V was clipped by 0 bases and J by 2 bases, with 12 bases between them. This CDR3 is 16 amino acids long. Germline CDR1 and CDR2: SGHDN and FVKESK. The CDR3 DNA is TGTGCCAGCAGCCAAGATCGACGGGAGATCACAGATACGCAGTATTTT. Its protein is CASSQDRREITDTQYF.

This clonotype came up a few times. The V call is TRBV27, the J call TRBJ2-1; no firm D call. The germline V gene has CDR1 MNHEY and CDR2 SMNVEV (reference sequence). The V and J ends lost 1 base and 10 bases respectively, with 11 bases between them. The CDR3 totals 13 residues. CDR3 nucleotide sequence: TGTGCCAGCAGTTTATTTGGAAGTCAGGAGCAGTTCTTC. The encoded protein is CASSLFGSQEQFF.

A word on this clonotype: A much larger clone lies a single base off, so this may be a read error. The chain uses TRBV11-3 and TRBJ2-1; 9 bases align to TRBD2. This CDR3 spans 16 amino acids. The V gene's germline CDR1 is SGHNT and CDR2 YENEEA. The ends lost 4 bases at V and 6 bases at J; junction bases unmatched: 10. CDR3 DNA sequence: TGTGCCAGCAGCTCGTCGGGAAGCGGGGGGACCAATGAGCAGTTCTTC. Protein sequence: CASSSSGSGGTNEQFF.

This chain links TRBV6-2 or TRBV6-3 with TRBJ1-1, with D tentatively TRBD1 (5 bases). With 8 bases removed from V and 0 bases from J, the gap between germline ends came to 10 bases. The CDR3 has 13 amino acids. The germline CDR1 and CDR2 sequences are MNHEY and SVGEGT. The CDR3 DNA is TGTGCCAGCCAACGGGGCGTGAACACTGAAGCTTTCTTT. This translates into CASQRGVNTEAFF.

This clonotype appeared a few times. The chain couples TRBV20-1 to TRBJ1-1, with no clear D. V lost 6 bases, J lost 0 bases, and 14 bases lay in between. Germline V gene lookup returns CDR1 DFQATT and CDR2 SNEGSKA (reference sequence). The CDR3 runs to 14 residues. CDR3 in DNA: TGCAGTGCCCGGCGCAACCAACTGAACACTGAAGCTTTCTTT. Amino acid sequence: CSARRNQLNTEAFF.

The gene calls are TRBV20-1 and TRBJ2-2; tentatively, D is TRBD2 (5 bases). V was pared by 6 bases and J by 5 bases, with 16 bases between. Germline V gene lookup returns CDR1 DFQATT and CDR2 SNEGSKA (reference sequence). CDR3 length equals 14 residues. CDR3 bases: TGCAGTGCCCGGCTATCGGGGTTTACCGGGGAGCTGTTTTTT. Translation gives CSARLSGFTGELFF.

V is TRBV14 and J is TRBJ2-1, with 7 bases matching TRBD1. V trimming: 1 base; J trimming: 4 bases; junction bases outside the gene matches: 7. The CDR3 runs 16 residues. Looked up from germline, CDR1 is SGHDN and CDR2 is FVKESK. The chain's CDR3 is CASSQVIRDRYNEQFF. The CDR3 DNA reads TGTGCCAGCAGCCAAGTCATCCGGGACAGATACAATGAGCAGTTCTTC.

V and J are TRBV14 and TRBJ1-2; no clear D gene. This CDR3 has 15 amino acids. Between the trimmed V and J ends, which lost 0 bases and 7 bases, there was a span of 15 bases. Germline lookup yields CDR1 SGHDN and CDR2 FVKESK. The CDR3 DNA reads TGTGCCAGCAGCCAAGATATTTCCCGGGCCCGTGGCTACACCTTC. Translation gives CASSQDISRARGYTF.